The clone carrying this T cell receptor (beta chain) has only a few counts. The data originate from a study of Graves' ophthalmopathy and Graves' hyperthyroidism. Trimming cost V 5 bases and J 11 bases, with 14 bases left between them. This CDR3 is 12 amino acids long. Germline V lookup: CDR1 SGHTA, CDR2 FQGNSA. Amplifying from RNA transcripts, the study obtained TCR beta CDR3 regions. HTBI primers were used in a first-round RT-PCR, which preceded a second-round multiplex PCR. Each CDR3 protein is one row after TCRdb ran MiXCR on the multiplex PCR reads. The sample contains about 1.2 million distinct CDR3 sequences, about 35% of which appear only once.

The rearrangement uses TRBV7-2 and TRBJ2-3; tentatively, D is TRBD1 (5 bases). The specimen sequenced was peripheral blood or thyroid tissue (not recorded which). The clonotype comes from an adult man with Graves' hyperthyroidism. This CDR3 is CASSTGPNRQYF. In DNA form, the CDR3 reads TGTGCCAGCAGCACAGGACCGAATAGGCAGTATTTT.